Listed below are T cell receptor beta chains from one sample, sequenced in a study of T cell responses to AZD1222 COVID-19 vaccine. Profiled with immunoSEQ multiplex PCR; TCRdb holds only in-frame clones, not every one. The sample holds under 200,000 clones, roughly 93% seen once. Sequences were derived from peripheral blood, sampled on day 0 of AZD1222 vaccination. The receptors were sampled from an adult in good health. The CDR3 runs from the conserved cysteine through the conserved F or W. The D gene is left open where the match is weak. Clone size, where shown, is once, few, many, or a class for clones that have expanded.

j_gene: TRBJ1-1; d_gene: NA; abundance: NA; v_gene: TRBV19; CDR3aa: CASSIEEQSTEAFF; CDR3nt: TGTGCCAGTAGTATAGAGGAACAGAGCACTGAAGCTTTCTTT
j_gene: TRBJ1-2; d_gene: NA; abundance: NA; v_gene: TRBV11-2; CDR3aa: CASSLGTDYGYTF; CDR3nt: TGTGCCAGCAGCTTAGGTACGGACTATGGCTACACCTTC
j_gene: TRBJ1-1; d_gene: NA; abundance: NA; v_gene: TRBV7-9; CDR3aa: CASSLARGEYTEAFF; CDR3nt: TGTGCCAGCAGCTTAGCGAGGGGTGAATACACTGAAGCTTTCTTT
j_gene: TRBJ2-7; d_gene: NA; abundance: NA; v_gene: TRBV19; CDR3aa: CASSIYGGVSYEQYF; CDR3nt: TGTGCCAGTAGTATATACGGGGGAGTATCCTACGAGCAGTACTTC
j_gene: TRBJ1-1; d_gene: NA; abundance: NA; v_gene: TRBV12-5; CDR3aa: CASIGPPTLRGDTEAFF; CDR3nt: TGTGCTAGTATTGGGCCCCCTACTCTCAGGGGTGATACTGAAGCTTTCTTT
j_gene: TRBJ1-1; d_gene: TRBD1; abundance: NA; v_gene: TRBV5-6; CDR3aa: CASSLEWGQMNTEAFF; CDR3nt: TGTGCCAGCAGCTTGGAATGGGGACAGATGAACACTGAAGCTTTCTTT
j_gene: TRBJ1-6; d_gene: NA; abundance: NA; v_gene: TRBV7-6; CDR3aa: CASSLASRGMNLDSPLHF; CDR3nt: TGTGCCAGCAGCTTAGCGAGTAGGGGGATGAATTTGGATTCACCCCTCCACTTT
j_gene: TRBJ2-7; d_gene: NA; abundance: NA; v_gene: TRBV6-5; CDR3aa: CASSPRRGQYF; CDR3nt: TGTGCCAGCAGTCCCCGGAGGGGGCAGTACTTC
j_gene: TRBJ1-2; d_gene: NA; abundance: NA; v_gene: TRBV14; CDR3aa: CASSQAGGYTF; CDR3nt: TGTGCCAGCAGCCAAGCAGGTGGCTACACCTTC
j_gene: TRBJ1-3; d_gene: NA; abundance: NA; v_gene: TRBV27; CDR3aa: CASSLLGGPGNTIYF; CDR3nt: TGTGCCAGCAGTTTATTGGGAGGTCCTGGAAACACCATATATTTT
j_gene: TRBJ1-2; d_gene: TRBD1; abundance: NA; v_gene: TRBV11-2; CDR3aa: CASSPRQGHGYTF; CDR3nt: TGTGCCAGCAGCCCTCGACAGGGACATGGCTACACCTTC
j_gene: TRBJ1-2; d_gene: NA; abundance: NA; v_gene: TRBV30; CDR3aa: CAWSLPGPIGYTF; CDR3nt: TGTGCCTGGAGTCTACCGGGGCCAATTGGCTACACCTTC
j_gene: TRBJ1-1; d_gene: TRBD1; abundance: NA; v_gene: TRBV19; CDR3aa: CASSPTGWTEAFF; CDR3nt: TGTGCCAGTAGCCCGACAGGGTGGACTGAAGCTTTCTTT
j_gene: TRBJ1-2; d_gene: NA; abundance: NA; v_gene: TRBV4-1; CDR3aa: CASSSMRGNYGYTF; CDR3nt: TGCGCCAGCAGCTCAATGCGGGGAAACTATGGCTACACCTTC
j_gene: TRBJ1-5; d_gene: NA; abundance: NA; v_gene: TRBV28; CDR3aa: CASSLGQATPQHF; CDR3nt: TGTGCCAGCAGTCTGGGGCAGGCAACGCCCCAGCATTTT
j_gene: TRBJ2-7; d_gene: TRBD1; abundance: NA; v_gene: TRBV19; CDR3aa: CASSFRDSSYEQYF; CDR3nt: TGTGCCAGTAGTTTCCGGGACAGTTCCTACGAGCAGTACTTC
j_gene: TRBJ1-1; d_gene: NA; abundance: NA; v_gene: TRBV29-1; CDR3aa: CSAQAGMGNTEAFF; CDR3nt: TGCAGCGCACAGGCCGGGATGGGGAACACTGAAGCTTTCTTT
j_gene: TRBJ2-7; d_gene: NA; abundance: NA; v_gene: TRBV21-1; CDR3aa: CASIYWQWRSSYEQYF; CDR3nt: TGTGCCAGCATCTACTGGCAGTGGAGGAGCTCCTACGAGCAGTACTTC
j_gene: TRBJ1-2; d_gene: TRBD1; abundance: NA; v_gene: TRBV6-5; CDR3aa: CASGGQFYGYTF; CDR3nt: TGTGCCAGCGGGGGACAGTTCTATGGCTACACCTTC
j_gene: TRBJ1-3; d_gene: TRBD1; abundance: NA; v_gene: TRBV5-1; CDR3aa: CASSQTTPGGSGNTIYF; CDR3nt: TGCGCCAGCAGCCAGACTACACCAGGGGGCTCTGGAAACACCATATATTTT
j_gene: TRBJ2-1; d_gene: TRBD2; abundance: once; v_gene: TRBV18; CDR3aa: CASSPYTSGRADEQFF; CDR3nt: TGTGCCAGCTCACCCTATACTAGCGGGAGGGCAGATGAGCAGTTCTTC
j_gene: TRBJ1-1; d_gene: NA; abundance: NA; v_gene: TRBV2; CDR3aa: CASRSTLVNTEAFF; CDR3nt: TGTGCCAGCAGATCTACGTTGGTGAACACTGAAGCTTTCTTT
j_gene: TRBJ2-5; d_gene: NA; abundance: NA; v_gene: TRBV5-6; CDR3aa: CASSLVGGETQYF; CDR3nt: TGTGCCAGCAGCTTGGTTGGCGGGGAGACCCAGTACTTC
j_gene: TRBJ2-1; d_gene: TRBD2; abundance: NA; v_gene: TRBV14; CDR3aa: CASVSGRVSEQFF; CDR3nt: TGTGCCAGCGTTAGCGGGAGGGTCTCTGAGCAGTTCTTC
j_gene: TRBJ2-2; d_gene: NA; abundance: NA; v_gene: TRBV18; CDR3aa: CASSPRTGRNTGELFF; CDR3nt: TGTGCCAGCTCCCCGCGGACCGGGCGTAACACCGGGGAGCTGTTTTTT
j_gene: TRBJ1-4; d_gene: NA; abundance: NA; v_gene: TRBV27; CDR3aa: CASSLSGTTNEKLFF; CDR3nt: TGTGCCAGCAGTTTATCTGGCACAACTAATGAAAAACTGTTTTTT
j_gene: TRBJ1-3; d_gene: NA; abundance: NA; v_gene: TRBV6-5; CDR3aa: CASSYSGGGNTIYF; CDR3nt: TGTGCCAGCAGTTACTCAGGGGGTGGAAACACCATATATTTT
j_gene: TRBJ1-4; d_gene: NA; abundance: NA; v_gene: TRBV2; CDR3aa: CASSASQAFFEKLFF; CDR3nt: TGTGCCAGCAGTGCCTCCCAGGCATTTTTTGAAAAACTGTTTTTT
j_gene: TRBJ2-7; d_gene: NA; abundance: few; v_gene: TRBV18; CDR3aa: CASSPPSTYYSPSYEQYF; CDR3nt: TGTGCCAGCTCACCACCTAGCACATACTACTCCCCTTCCTACGAGCAGTACTTC
j_gene: TRBJ2-5; d_gene: NA; abundance: NA; v_gene: TRBV11-2; CDR3aa: CASSLVYQETQYF; CDR3nt: TGTGCCAGCAGCTTAGTCTACCAAGAGACCCAGTACTTC
j_gene: TRBJ1-5; d_gene: NA; abundance: NA; v_gene: TRBV19; CDR3aa: CASSIRNNQPQHF; CDR3nt: TGTGCCAGTAGTATAAGGAACAATCAGCCCCAGCATTTT
j_gene: TRBJ1-2; d_gene: NA; abundance: once; v_gene: TRBV5-4; CDR3aa: CASSFGTELGGYTF; CDR3nt: TGTGCCAGCAGCTTTGGAACGGAGCTGGGGGGCTACACCTTC
j_gene: TRBJ1-4; d_gene: NA; abundance: NA; v_gene: TRBV6-1; CDR3aa: CASSEEGDEKLFF; CDR3nt: TGTGCCAGCAGTGAAGAAGGGGATGAAAAACTGTTTTTT
j_gene: TRBJ1-6; d_gene: NA; abundance: once; v_gene: TRBV30; CDR3aa: CAWSVQTPGALHF; CDR3nt: TGTGCCTGGAGTGTACAGACCCCCGGCGCCCTCCACTTT
j_gene: TRBJ2-1; d_gene: TRBD2; abundance: NA; v_gene: TRBV30; CDR3aa: CAWSMTSHYYNEQFF; CDR3nt: TGTGCCTGGAGTATGACTAGCCACTACTACAATGAGCAGTTCTTC
j_gene: TRBJ1-1; d_gene: NA; abundance: NA; v_gene: TRBV14; CDR3aa: CASSHIRITEAFF; CDR3nt: TGTGCCAGCAGCCATATCCGGATAACTGAAGCTTTCTTT
j_gene: TRBJ1-1; d_gene: NA; abundance: NA; v_gene: TRBV14; CDR3aa: CASSQDSGGSTEAFF; CDR3nt: TGTGCCAGCAGCCAAGATTCTGGAGGGAGCACTGAAGCTTTCTTT
j_gene: TRBJ1-5; d_gene: NA; abundance: few; v_gene: TRBV30; CDR3aa: CAWGAQGNQPQHF; CDR3nt: TGTGCCTGGGGGGCCCAGGGCAATCAGCCCCAGCATTTT
j_gene: TRBJ1-2; d_gene: NA; abundance: NA; v_gene: TRBV21-1; CDR3aa: CASSTGTRRGYTF; CDR3nt: TGTGCCAGCAGCACGGGGACAAGACGGGGCTACACCTTC
j_gene: TRBJ1-2; d_gene: NA; abundance: NA; v_gene: TRBV25-1; CDR3aa: CASSGHWGVGYTF; CDR3nt: TGTGCCAGCAGTGGACATTGGGGGGTCGGCTACACCTTC
j_gene: TRBJ1-1; d_gene: NA; abundance: NA; v_gene: TRBV2; CDR3aa: CASRRAWGNTEAFF; CDR3nt: TGTGCCAGCAGGCGGGCCTGGGGGAACACTGAAGCTTTCTTT
j_gene: TRBJ1-6; d_gene: NA; abundance: once; v_gene: TRBV6-6; CDR3aa: CASTTGQTSYNSPLHF; CDR3nt: TGTGCCAGCACTACCGGACAGACCTCCTATAATTCACCCCTCCACTTT
j_gene: TRBJ1-2; d_gene: NA; abundance: NA; v_gene: TRBV7-9; CDR3aa: CASSLDRRGQPPTF; CDR3nt: TGTGCCAGCAGCTTAGACCGTCGAGGACAGCCCCCCACCTTC
j_gene: TRBJ2-7; d_gene: NA; abundance: NA; v_gene: TRBV6-1; CDR3aa: CASSELDPSYEQYF; CDR3nt: TGTGCCAGCAGTGAACTTGACCCATCCTACGAGCAGTACTTC
j_gene: TRBJ1-2; d_gene: TRBD1; abundance: NA; v_gene: TRBV27; CDR3aa: CASSVTGVGYGYTF; CDR3nt: TGTGCCAGCAGCGTTACAGGGGTGGGGTATGGCTACACCTTC
j_gene: TRBJ1-6; d_gene: TRBD1; abundance: NA; v_gene: TRBV7-8; CDR3aa: CASSLARGQSDSPLHF; CDR3nt: TGTGCCAGCAGCTTAGCGCGGGGACAGTCGGATTCACCCCTCCACTTT
j_gene: TRBJ2-7; d_gene: NA; abundance: NA; v_gene: TRBV7-8; CDR3aa: CASSLGDPNEQYF; CDR3nt: TGTGCCAGCAGCTTAGGAGATCCCAACGAGCAGTACTTC
j_gene: TRBJ1-4; d_gene: NA; abundance: NA; v_gene: TRBV19; CDR3aa: CASSMFSLQVGEKLFF; CDR3nt: TGTGCCAGTAGTATGTTCAGTCTACAGGTGGGCGAAAAACTGTTTTTT
j_gene: TRBJ1-1; d_gene: NA; abundance: NA; v_gene: TRBV19; CDR3aa: CASSSYGGSNTEAFF; CDR3nt: TGTGCCAGTAGTTCCTATGGGGGTTCGAACACTGAAGCTTTCTTT
j_gene: TRBJ2-7; d_gene: NA; abundance: NA; v_gene: TRBV6-5; CDR3aa: CASSYSPDEPSEQYF; CDR3nt: TGTGCCAGCAGTTACTCGCCCGACGAGCCTTCCGAGCAGTACTTC
j_gene: TRBJ2-7; d_gene: NA; abundance: NA; v_gene: TRBV5-4; CDR3aa: CASSLATGVHEQYF; CDR3nt: TGTGCCAGCAGCTTGGCTACGGGGGTCCACGAGCAGTACTTC
j_gene: TRBJ2-1; d_gene: NA; abundance: NA; v_gene: TRBV2; CDR3aa: CASNGLYNEQFF; CDR3nt: TGTGCCAGCAATGGTCTCTACAATGAGCAGTTCTTC
j_gene: TRBJ2-5; d_gene: TRBD2; abundance: NA; v_gene: TRBV5-1; CDR3aa: CASSLSASGVQETQYF; CDR3nt: TGCGCCAGCAGCTTGTCAGCTAGCGGGGTACAAGAGACCCAGTACTTC
j_gene: TRBJ1-6; d_gene: TRBD1; abundance: NA; v_gene: TRBV7-9; CDR3aa: CASSLGVGQGYSPLHF; CDR3nt: TGTGCCAGCAGCTTAGGGGTGGGACAGGGGTATTCACCCCTCCACTTT
j_gene: TRBJ2-7; d_gene: TRBD1; abundance: NA; v_gene: TRBV5-1; CDR3aa: CASSLGTGGEAYEQYF; CDR3nt: TGCGCCAGCAGCTTGGGGACAGGGGGCGAAGCCTACGAGCAGTACTTC
j_gene: TRBJ2-3; d_gene: NA; abundance: NA; v_gene: TRBV30; CDR3aa: CAWSVGGSRRRATDTQYF; CDR3nt: TGTGCCTGGAGTGTAGGTGGGAGTCGCCGACGGGCCACAGATACGCAGTATTTT
j_gene: TRBJ1-1; d_gene: TRBD1; abundance: once; v_gene: TRBV14; CDR3aa: CASSGTGSTEAFF; CDR3nt: TGTGCCAGCAGTGGGACAGGCTCCACTGAAGCTTTCTTT
j_gene: TRBJ1-5; d_gene: NA; abundance: NA; v_gene: TRBV2; CDR3aa: CASSGMVEPQHF; CDR3nt: TGTGCCAGCTCAGGGATGGTGGAGCCCCAGCATTTT
j_gene: TRBJ1-2; d_gene: TRBD1; abundance: NA; v_gene: TRBV19; CDR3aa: CATYKTGENYGYTF; CDR3nt: TGTGCCACATACAAGACAGGGGAGAACTATGGCTACACCTTC
j_gene: TRBJ1-1; d_gene: NA; abundance: NA; v_gene: TRBV4-1; CDR3aa: CASSQGPQGQNTEAFF; CDR3nt: TGCGCCAGCAGCCAAGGGCCCCAGGGACAGAACACTGAAGCTTTCTTT